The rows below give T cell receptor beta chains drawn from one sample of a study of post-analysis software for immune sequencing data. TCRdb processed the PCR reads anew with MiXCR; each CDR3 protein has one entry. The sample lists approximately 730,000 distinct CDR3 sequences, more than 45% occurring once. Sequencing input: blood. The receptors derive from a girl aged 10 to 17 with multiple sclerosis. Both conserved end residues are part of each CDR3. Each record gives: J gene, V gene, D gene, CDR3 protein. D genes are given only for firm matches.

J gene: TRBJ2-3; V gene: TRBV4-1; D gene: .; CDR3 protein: CASSQDGAGSATDTQYF
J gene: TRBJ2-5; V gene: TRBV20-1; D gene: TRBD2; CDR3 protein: CSALISGSRETQYF
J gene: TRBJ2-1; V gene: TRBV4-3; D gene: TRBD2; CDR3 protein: CANSQDRFRMAGGAYNEQFF
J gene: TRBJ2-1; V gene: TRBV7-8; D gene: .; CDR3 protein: CASSHWTDSYNEQFF
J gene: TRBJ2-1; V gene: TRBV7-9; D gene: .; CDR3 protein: CASSLSREQFF
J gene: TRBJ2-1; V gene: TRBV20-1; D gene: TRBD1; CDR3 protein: CSVEGAANNEQFF
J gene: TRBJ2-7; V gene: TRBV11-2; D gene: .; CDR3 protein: CASSATGRTSYEQYF
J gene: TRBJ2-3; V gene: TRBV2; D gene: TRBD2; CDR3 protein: CASSVGPNPVWAGVADTQYF
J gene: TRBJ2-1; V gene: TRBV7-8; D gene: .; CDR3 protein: CAGSPLPEGRINEQFF
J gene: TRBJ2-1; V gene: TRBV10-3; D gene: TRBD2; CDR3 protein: CAISESGWTSGSYNEQFF
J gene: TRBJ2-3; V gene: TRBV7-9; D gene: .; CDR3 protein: CASSSVEPDTQYF
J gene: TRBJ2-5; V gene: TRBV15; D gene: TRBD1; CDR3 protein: CATSRDLGTGSPQETQYF
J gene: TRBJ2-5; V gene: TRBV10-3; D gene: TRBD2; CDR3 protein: CAISTRLAGGGETQYF
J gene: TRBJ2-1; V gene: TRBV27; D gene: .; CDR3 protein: CASGTPYPSNEQFF
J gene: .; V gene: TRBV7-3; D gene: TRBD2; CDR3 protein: CASSLGPAGVYEQYF
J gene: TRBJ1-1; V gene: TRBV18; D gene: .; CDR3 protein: CASSPPVGGVTEAFF
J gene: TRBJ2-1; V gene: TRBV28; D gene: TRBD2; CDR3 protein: CASSLEGLVNNEQFF
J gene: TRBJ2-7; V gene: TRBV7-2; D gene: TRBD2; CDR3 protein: CASSIGLAGIYEQYF
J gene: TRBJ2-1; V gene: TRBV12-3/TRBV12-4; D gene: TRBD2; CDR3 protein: CASSSRASGTNEQFF
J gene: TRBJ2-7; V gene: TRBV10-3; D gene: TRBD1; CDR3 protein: CAISSGGNEQYF
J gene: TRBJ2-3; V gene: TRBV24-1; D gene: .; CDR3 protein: CATSDRVGDTQYF
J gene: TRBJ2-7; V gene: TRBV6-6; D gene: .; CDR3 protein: CATGGGYEQYF
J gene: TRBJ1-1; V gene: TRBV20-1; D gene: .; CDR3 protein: CSARGFRSTEAFF
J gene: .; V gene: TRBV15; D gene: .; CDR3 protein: CATSTVMRQYDEQYF
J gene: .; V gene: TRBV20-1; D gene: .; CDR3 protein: CSARYSGFHGTQYF
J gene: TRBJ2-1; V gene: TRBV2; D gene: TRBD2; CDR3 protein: CASRAGASYNEQFF
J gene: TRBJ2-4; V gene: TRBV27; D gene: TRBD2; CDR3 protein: CASSPTGTRLAKNIQYF
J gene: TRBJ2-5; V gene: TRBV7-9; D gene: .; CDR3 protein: CASSSGAARETQYF
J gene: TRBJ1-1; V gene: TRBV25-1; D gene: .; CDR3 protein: CASSRGGQQRNTEAFF
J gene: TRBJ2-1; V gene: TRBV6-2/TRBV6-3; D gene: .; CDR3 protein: CASRYNGYNEQFF
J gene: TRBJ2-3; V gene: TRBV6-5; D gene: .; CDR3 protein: CASSYGAGYAGTQYF
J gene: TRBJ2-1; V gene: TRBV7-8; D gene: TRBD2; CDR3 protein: CASTLRGRFNNEQFF
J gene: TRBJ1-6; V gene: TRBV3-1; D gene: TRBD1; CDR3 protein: CASSRSDRAHNSPLHF
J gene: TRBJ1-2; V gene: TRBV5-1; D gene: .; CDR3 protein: CASSLESPSNYGCTF
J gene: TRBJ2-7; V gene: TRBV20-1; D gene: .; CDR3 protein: CSARDLALGYEQYF